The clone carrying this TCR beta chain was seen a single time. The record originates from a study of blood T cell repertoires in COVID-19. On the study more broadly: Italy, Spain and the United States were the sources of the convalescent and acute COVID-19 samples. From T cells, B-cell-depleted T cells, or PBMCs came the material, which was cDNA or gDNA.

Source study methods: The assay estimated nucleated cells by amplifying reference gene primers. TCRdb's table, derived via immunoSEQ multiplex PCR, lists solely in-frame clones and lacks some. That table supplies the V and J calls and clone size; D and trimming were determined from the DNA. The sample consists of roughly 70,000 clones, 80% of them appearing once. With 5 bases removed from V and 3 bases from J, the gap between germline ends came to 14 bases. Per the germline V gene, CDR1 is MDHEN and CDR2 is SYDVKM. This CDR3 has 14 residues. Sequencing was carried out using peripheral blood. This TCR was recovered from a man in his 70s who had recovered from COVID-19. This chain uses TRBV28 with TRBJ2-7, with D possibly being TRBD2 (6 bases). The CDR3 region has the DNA TGTGCCAGCAGTACCCCCGGAGGGTTCTACGAGCAGTACTTC. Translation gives CASSTPGGFYEQYF. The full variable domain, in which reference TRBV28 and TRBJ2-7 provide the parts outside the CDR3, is DVKVTQSSRYLVKRTGEKVFLECVQDMDHENMFWYRQDPGLGLRLIYFSYDVKMKEKGDIPEGYSVSREKKERFSLILESASTNQTSMYLCASSTPGGFYEQYFGPGTRLTVT.